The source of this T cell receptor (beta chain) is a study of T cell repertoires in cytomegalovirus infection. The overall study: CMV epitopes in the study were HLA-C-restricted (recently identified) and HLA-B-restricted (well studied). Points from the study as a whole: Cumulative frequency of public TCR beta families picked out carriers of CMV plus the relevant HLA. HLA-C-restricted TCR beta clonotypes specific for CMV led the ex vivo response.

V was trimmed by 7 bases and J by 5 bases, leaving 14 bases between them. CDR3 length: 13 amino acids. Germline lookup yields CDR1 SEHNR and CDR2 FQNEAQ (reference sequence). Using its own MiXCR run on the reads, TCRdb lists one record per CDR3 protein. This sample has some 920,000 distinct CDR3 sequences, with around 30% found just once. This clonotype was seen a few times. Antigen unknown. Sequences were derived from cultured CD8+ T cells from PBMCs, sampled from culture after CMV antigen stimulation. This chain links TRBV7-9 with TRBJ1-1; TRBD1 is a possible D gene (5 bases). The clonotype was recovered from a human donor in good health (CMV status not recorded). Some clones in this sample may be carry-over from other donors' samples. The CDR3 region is CASTPPGPTEAFF. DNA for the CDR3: TGTGCCAGCACCCCTCCGGGACCTACTGAAGCTTTCTTT.